This TCR beta chain derives from a study of OX40 agonist ivuxolimab in advanced cancers. Study results and limitations: In a subset of nonresponders, normalized T-cell clonal expansion was also low. There were, on average, more expanded clones in CD8+ T cells than in CD4+.

Assay used: immunoSEQ multiplex PCR; TCRdb lists only in-frame clones, some missing. Of approximately 12,000 clones in the sample, more than 70% were seen once. Systemic immunosuppression or autoimmune disease history was grounds to exclude patients. Blood sampling took place at baseline, cycle 4 day 1, and cycle 7 day 1. This CDR3 comprises 14 residues. Germline V gene data show CDR1 as MNHEY and CDR2 as SMNVEV (reference sequence). Trimming cost V 4 bases and J 7 bases; bases outside gene matches: 8. Note on this clone: Its cognate antigen is unknown.

The chain has TRBV27 and TRBJ2-7; 9 nucleotides align to TRBD1. The receptor was isolated from an adult with an advanced solid tumor such as melanoma, head and neck, liver or kidney cancer. The sample was CD4+ or CD8+ T cells sorted from blood, taken in a trial of the OX40 agonist ivuxolimab. The CDR3 DNA follows: TGTGCCAGCAGTTCAGGAACAGGGGGCAGTGAGCAGTACTTC. It codes for CASSSGTGGSEQYF.